Here is one T cell receptor (beta chain) with its context. Its target is unknown. The PCR had 60 Vbeta and 13 Jbeta primers. Libraries were prepared by immunoSEQ multiplex PCR; TCRdb keeps only in-frame clonotypes and omits some of them. The data contain 150,000 or so clones, approximately 82% of them singletons. V lost 5 bases, J lost 0 bases, and 12 bases lay in between. Germline assignment: CDR1 SNHLY and CDR2 FYNNEI. CDR3 size: 15 residues. This entry is derived from a study of cytomegalovirus exposure and HLA in healthy donors. About the research overall: Early release data held 75 million to 90 million unique TCRs from HLA-typed donors.

Study findings and constraints: Reports described diagnosis of cytomegalovirus status by the classifier as highly specific and sensitive. The dataset shows that most TCR sequences were rare, while some public TCRs occurred in many donors.

The TCR originated in a man aged 45-65 years in good health and CMV-seropositive. The specimen sequenced was PBMCs. The rearrangement uses TRBV2 and TRBJ2-3, with D uncertain. Here the CDR3 DNA reads TGTGCCAGCAGTACGACTGCGACTAGCACAGATACGCAGTATTTT. Amino acid sequence: CASSTTATSTDTQYF.